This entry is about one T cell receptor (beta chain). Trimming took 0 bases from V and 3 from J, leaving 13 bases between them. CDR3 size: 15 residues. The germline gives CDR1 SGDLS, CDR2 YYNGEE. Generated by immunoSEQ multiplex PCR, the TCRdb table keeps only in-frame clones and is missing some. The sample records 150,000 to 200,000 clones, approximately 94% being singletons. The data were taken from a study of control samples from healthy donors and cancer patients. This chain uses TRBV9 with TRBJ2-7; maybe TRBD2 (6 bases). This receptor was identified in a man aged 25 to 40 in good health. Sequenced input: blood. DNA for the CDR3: TGTGCCAGCAGCGTAGCTGGAGGGAGCGACTACGAGCAGTACTTC. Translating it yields CASSVAGGSDYEQYF. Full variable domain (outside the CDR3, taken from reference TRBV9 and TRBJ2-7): DSGVTQTPKHLITATGQRVTLRCSPRSGDLSVYWYQQSLDQGLQFLIQYYNGEERAKGNILERFSAQQFPDLHSELNLSSLELGDSALYFCASSVAGGSDYEQYFGPGTRLTVT.